This T cell receptor (beta chain) was recorded in a study of T cells in Graves' hyperthyroidism and ophthalmopathy. General study findings and limits: Clonotypes that were expanded in thyroid above 0.001 mostly appeared in blood too.

From RNA transcripts, TCR beta CDR3 regions were amplified. The primer set for the first-round RT-PCR of the TCR CDR3 was HTBI. TCRdb reprocessed the multiplex PCR reads with MiXCR, giving one entry per CDR3 protein. In the table there are about 280,000 distinct CDR3 sequences, around a quarter of which are singletons. This clonotype was seen many times. Antigen specificity is unknown. Trimming cost V 3 bases and J 5 bases, with 9 bases left between them. Germline CDR1 and CDR2: SGHDT and YYEEEE. This CDR3 region has 13 residues. The authors took PBMCs from 10 ml fresh peripheral blood. The chain combines TRBV5-6 with TRBJ1-5; possible D gene TRBD1, 6 bases. This receptor was taken from a man between 35 and 55 years old with Graves' hyperthyroidism that later progressed to Graves' ophthalmopathy. Sequencing was done on a sample of blood. DNA of the CDR3: TGTGCCAGCAGCTGGGGGGCTTATCAGCCCCAGCATTTT. Translating gives CASSWGAYQPQHF.